The rows below give T cell receptor beta chains drawn from one sample of a study of identical twins. TCRdb used MiXCR to reprocess the 5' RACE reads, holding one entry per CDR3 protein. This repertoire shows about 240,000 distinct CDR3 sequences, about 12% found once; its top ten account for 3.5% to 5%. In addition, the sample was reused for a study of yellow fever vaccine responses in identical twins.

The sample consisted of memory (CD45RO+) T cells sorted from blood. The receptors originated from a young woman in good health. Each CDR3 is given with its conserved first and last residue. A D gene is named only where the DNA matches it firmly. For some rows the clone size is stated as once, few or many, or as a class when expanded; others skip it.

v_call	j_call	d_call	clone_size	cdr3_length	cdr3_nt	cdr3_aa
TRBV7-9	TRBJ2-7	NA	many	15	TGTGCCAGCAGCCCCAGGGGGGACAGACTATACGAGCAGTACTTC	CASSPRGDRLYEQYF
TRBV12-3/TRBV12-4	TRBJ1-5	NA	NA	20	TGTGCCAGCAGTTTAAGGTCGGGTTACGGGGGGGGAAGGAGCAATCAGCCCCAGCATTTT	CASSLRSGYGGGRSNQPQHF
TRBV30	TRBJ2-7	NA	NA	16	TGTGCCTGGAGCACCCAGCCCTACTCCAATACCTACGAGCAGTACTTC	CAWSTQPYSNTYEQYF
TRBV29-1	TRBJ1-2	NA	few	13	TGCAGCGTGGCCACAGGGACGGGGAATGGCTACACCTTC	CSVATGTGNGYTF
TRBV28	TRBJ1-1	NA	few	15	TGTGCCAGCAGTGCACCGGGCAGCTCGGGGACTGAAGCTTTCTTT	CASSAPGSSGTEAFF
TRBV9	TRBJ2-3	NA	NA	15	TGTGCCAGCAGCGCCCCGTTCGGAGCGGGAGATACGCAGTATTTT	CASSAPFGAGDTQYF
TRBV15	TRBJ2-1	NA	few	14	TGTGCCACCAGCAGAGGTAGGGGTCTGAATGAGCAGTTCTTC	CATSRGRGLNEQFF
TRBV7-2	TRBJ2-7	NA	many	13	TGTGCCAGCAGCTTAGAAATCTCCTACGAGCAGTACTTC	CASSLEISYEQYF
TRBV29-1	TRBJ2-2	NA	few	13	TGCAGCGTCCGGGGGATCCGGACCGGGGAGCTGTTTTTT	CSVRGIRTGELFF
TRBV5-1	TRBJ2-7	TRBD1	many	16	TGCGCCAGCAGCTTGCGAGGGGACAGTGCTTCCTACGAGCAGTACTTC	CASSLRGDSASYEQYF
TRBV5-1	TRBJ2-7	NA	few	13	TGCGCCAGCAGCTTTGGCAGGGGAGACGAGCAGTACTTC	CASSFGRGDEQYF
TRBV29-1	TRBJ2-1	NA	NA	15	TGCAGCGTTCGACGGCCCCAAAGCTCCTACAATGAGCAGTTCTTC	CSVRRPQSSYNEQFF
TRBV4-2	TRBJ2-1	TRBD2	NA	20	TGTGCCAGCAGCACATCCAGGGGACTAGCGGGAGGGCCTAGGTACAATGAGCAGTTCTTC	CASSTSRGLAGGPRYNEQFF
TRBV7-8	TRBJ1-1	TRBD1	few	14	TGTGCCAGCAGCTGGACAACAGGGGGTTTAGGAGCTTTCTTT	CASSWTTGGLGAFF
TRBV3-1	TRBJ2-3	NA	NA	17	TGTGCCAGCAGCCGAAGCGGCGGCAGGGAAAGCACAGATACGCAGTATTTT	CASSRSGGRESTDTQYF
TRBV5-8	TRBJ2-5	NA	NA	15	TGTGCCAGCAGCTTGGGTGGACGGCTCCAAGAGACCCAGTACTTC	CASSLGGRLQETQYF
TRBV28	TRBJ2-1	NA	few	16	TGTGCCAGCACCTACCTCGGGGGGCTGGACACCAATGAGCAGTTCTTC	CASTYLGGLDTNEQFF
TRBV20-1	TRBJ2-7	NA	many	13	TGCAGTGCCAAAATCCGGGACTTCTACGAGCAGTACTTC	CSAKIRDFYEQYF
TRBV28	TRBJ2-7	TRBD1	few	15	TGTGCCAGCAGTCCCTCGGGACAGGGGTCCTACGAGCAGTACTTC	CASSPSGQGSYEQYF
TRBV7-8	TRBJ2-7	TRBD1	NA	15	TGTGCCAGCAGCGCAACCGACAGGGCCCCCTACGAGCAGTACTTC	CASSATDRAPYEQYF
TRBV9	TRBJ2-2	TRBD1	many	13	TGTGCCAGCAGCCTACAGGGGACCGGGGAGCTGTTTTTT	CASSLQGTGELFF
TRBV30	TRBJ2-1	NA	few	10	TGTGCCCGGGGTTACAATGAGCAGTTCTTC	CARGYNEQFF
TRBV3-1	TRBJ2-3	TRBD2	NA	15	TGTGCCAGCAGCCAGATGCGGGGGAGCACAGATACGCAGTATTTT	CASSQMRGSTDTQYF
TRBV7-2	TRBJ2-3	NA	many	13	TGTGCCAGCAGCTTGGGGATACCAGATACGCAGTATTTT	CASSLGIPDTQYF
TRBV12-3/TRBV12-4	TRBJ1-2	NA	NA	15	TGTGCCAGCAGTACGGGCGATTCCTTACTCTATGGCTACACCTTC	CASSTGDSLLYGYTF
TRBV10-3	TRBJ2-2	TRBD1	many	17	TGTGCCATCAGTGGCCTTGGGACAGGGAGCAACACCGGGGAGCTGTTTTTT	CAISGLGTGSNTGELFF
TRBV6-2/TRBV6-3	TRBJ2-1	NA	many	13	TGTGCCAGCAGCCACGACAGCTACAATGAGCAGTTCTTC	CASSHDSYNEQFF
TRBV3-1	TRBJ1-5	NA	many	16	TGTGCCAGCAGCCAAGGCGGGCAGGCAAGCAATCAGCCCCAGCATTTT	CASSQGGQASNQPQHF
TRBV12-3/TRBV12-4	TRBJ1-1	TRBD1	few	12	TGTGCCTCAACAGGGGGAGACACTGAAGCTTTCTTT	CASTGGDTEAFF
TRBV4-3	TRBJ2-5	TRBD1	NA	14	TGCGCCAGCAGCCAAGTGACAGGGCAAGAGACCCAGTACTTC	CASSQVTGQETQYF
TRBV29-1	TRBJ2-5	TRBD2	many	12	TGCAGCGTTGCTAGCGGAGAAGAGACCCAGTACTTC	CSVASGEETQYF
TRBV9	TRBJ2-3	TRBD2	NA	16	TGTGCCAGCAGTAGCTCGGGACTAGCGGGGTGGGATACGCAGTATTTT	CASSSSGLAGWDTQYF
TRBV28	TRBJ2-5	NA	NA	16	TGTGCCAGCAGTCCCCTGCAGGGGACCCTTTTGGAGACCCAGTACTTC	CASSPLQGTLLETQYF
TRBV28	TRBJ2-7	NA	few	16	TGTGCCAGCAGTGCCGGCCCCGGGACGGTCTCCTACGAGCAGTACTTC	CASSAGPGTVSYEQYF
TRBV28	TRBJ2-3	NA	few	16	TGTGCCAGCAGTTCGGGGTGGCGGCCTAGCACAGATACGCAGTATTTT	CASSSGWRPSTDTQYF
TRBV20-1	TRBJ2-3	TRBD2	few	15	TGCAGTGCTCGGCATAGCGGGGGGGCCGGAGATACGCAGTATTTT	CSARHSGGAGDTQYF
TRBV7-3	TRBJ2-3	TRBD2	few	13	TGTGCCAGCAGCTTAACGCTAGCGGGGGGCCTCCATTTT	CASSLTLAGGLHF
TRBV12-3/TRBV12-4	TRBJ2-3	NA	few	13	TGTGCCAGCAGACAACTCCGACAAGATACGCAGTATTTT	CASRQLRQDTQYF
TRBV18	TRBJ2-5	NA	many	16	TGTGCCAGCTCACCTGGGGACACCCCTTTTTGGGAGACCCAGTACTTC	CASSPGDTPFWETQYF
TRBV6-1	TRBJ1-5	NA	many	13	TGTGCCAGCAGCCAGGGGAGCAATCAGCCCCAGCATTTT	CASSQGSNQPQHF
TRBV24-1	TRBJ2-1	NA	many	11	TGTGCCACCAGTGCCCACAATGAGCAGTTCTTC	CATSAHNEQFF
TRBV5-6	TRBJ2-7	TRBD1	few	14	TGTGCCAGCAGCTTAACTCAGGGGGTGGGCGAGCAGTACTTC	CASSLTQGVGEQYF
TRBV7-9	TRBJ1-5	NA	few	12	TGTGCCAGCACGAGTCTAGATCAGCCCCAGCATTTT	CASTSLDQPQHF
TRBV10-2	TRBJ2-7	NA	many	15	TGCGCCAGCAGTGCGCTAGTAGGACAGACCTACGAGCAGTACTTC	CASSALVGQTYEQYF
TRBV27	TRBJ2-1	TRBD1	NA	18	TGTGCCAGCAGTTATCGGCCCCCTGGGACAGGGGGCCTCTATGAGCAGTTCTTC	CASSYRPPGTGGLYEQFF
TRBV27	TRBJ2-5	TRBD1	NA	15	TGTGCCAGCAGTTTATTAGCAGGGGGCATGGAGACCCAGTACTTC	CASSLLAGGMETQYF
TRBV12-3/TRBV12-4	TRBJ2-7	NA	many	16	TGTGCCAGCAGTTATAAGCCGGACAGACTATCCTACGAGCAGTACTTC	CASSYKPDRLSYEQYF
TRBV6-1	TRBJ2-5	NA	few	15	TGTGCCAGCAGGGAGGGCGACAGGGTAGGAGAGACCCAGTACTTC	CASREGDRVGETQYF
TRBV6-1	TRBJ2-2	NA	few	14	TGTGCCAGCATAGTTCGCCGGAACACCGGGGAGCTGTTTTTT	CASIVRRNTGELFF
TRBV28	TRBJ2-2	NA	many	15	TGTGCCACCAACCGGGCTAGGGCGAACACCGGGGAGCTGTTTTTT	CATNRARANTGELFF
TRBV4-3	TRBJ2-1	TRBD2	few	18	TGCGCCAGCAGCCAAGATCCCAGCGGGGTCGGCTCCTACAATGAGCAGTTCTTC	CASSQDPSGVGSYNEQFF
TRBV5-4	TRBJ2-2	TRBD1	NA	16	TGTGCCAGCAGAAAAGGGACAGGGCCAAACACCGGGGAGCTGTTTTTT	CASRKGTGPNTGELFF
TRBV6-1	TRBJ2-7	NA	NA	13	TGTGCCAGCAGTGCGTCCCAGACCTACGAGCAGTACTTC	CASSASQTYEQYF